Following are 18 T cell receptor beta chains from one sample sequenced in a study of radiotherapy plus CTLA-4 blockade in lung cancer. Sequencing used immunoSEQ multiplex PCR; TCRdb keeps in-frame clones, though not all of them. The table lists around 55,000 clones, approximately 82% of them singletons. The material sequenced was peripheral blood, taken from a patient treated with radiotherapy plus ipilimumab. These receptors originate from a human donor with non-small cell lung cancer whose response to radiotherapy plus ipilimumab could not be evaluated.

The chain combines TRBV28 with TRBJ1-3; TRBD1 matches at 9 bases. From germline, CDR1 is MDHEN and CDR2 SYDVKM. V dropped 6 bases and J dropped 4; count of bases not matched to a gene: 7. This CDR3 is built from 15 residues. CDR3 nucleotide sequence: TGTGCCAGCAGGGCTACAGGGGGCGCCGGAAACACCATATATTTT. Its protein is CASRATGGAGNTIYF.

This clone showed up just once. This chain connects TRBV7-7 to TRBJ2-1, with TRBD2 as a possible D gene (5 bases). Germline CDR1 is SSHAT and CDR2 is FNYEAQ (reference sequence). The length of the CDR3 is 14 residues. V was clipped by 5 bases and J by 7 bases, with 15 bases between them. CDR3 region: CASSPVGGRNEQFF. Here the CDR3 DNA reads TGTGCCAGCAGCCCGGTTGGAGGACGGAATGAGCAGTTCTTC. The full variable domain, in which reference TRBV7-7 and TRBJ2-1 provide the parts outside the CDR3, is GAGVSQSPRYKVTKRGQDVTLRCDPISSHATLYWYQQALGQGPEFLTYFNYEAQPDKSGLPSDRFSAERPEGSISTLTIQRTEQRDSAMYRCASSPVGGRNEQFFGPGTRLTVL.

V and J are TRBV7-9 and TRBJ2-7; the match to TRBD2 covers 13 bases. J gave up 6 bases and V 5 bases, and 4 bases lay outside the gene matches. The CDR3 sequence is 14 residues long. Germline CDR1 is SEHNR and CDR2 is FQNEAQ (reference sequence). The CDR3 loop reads CASSQGLAGIEQYF. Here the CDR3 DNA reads TGTGCCAGCAGCCAGGGACTAGCGGGAATCGAGCAGTACTTC.

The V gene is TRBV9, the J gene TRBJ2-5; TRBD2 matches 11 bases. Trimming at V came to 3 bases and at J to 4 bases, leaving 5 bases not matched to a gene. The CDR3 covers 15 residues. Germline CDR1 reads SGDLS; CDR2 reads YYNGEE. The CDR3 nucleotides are TGTGCCAGCAGCGAGGGACTAGCGGCCAGAGAGACCCAGTACTTC. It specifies CASSEGLAARETQYF.

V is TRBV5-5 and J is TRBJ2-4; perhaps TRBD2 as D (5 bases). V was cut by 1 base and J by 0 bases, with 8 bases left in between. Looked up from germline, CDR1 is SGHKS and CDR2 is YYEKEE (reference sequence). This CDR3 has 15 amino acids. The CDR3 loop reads CASSLYEGAKNIQYF. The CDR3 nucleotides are TGTGCCAGCAGCTTGTACGAGGGAGCCAAAAACATTCAGTACTTC.

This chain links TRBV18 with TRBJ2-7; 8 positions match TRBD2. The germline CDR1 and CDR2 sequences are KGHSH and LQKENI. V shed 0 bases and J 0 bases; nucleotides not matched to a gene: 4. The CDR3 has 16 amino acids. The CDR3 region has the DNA TGTGCCAGCTCACCACCGGGGAGCGGGAGCTCCTACGAGCAGTACTTC. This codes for CASSPPGSGSSYEQYF.

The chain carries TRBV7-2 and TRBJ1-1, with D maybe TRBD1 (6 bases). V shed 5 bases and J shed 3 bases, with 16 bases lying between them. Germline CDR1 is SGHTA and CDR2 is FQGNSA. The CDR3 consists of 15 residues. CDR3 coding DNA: TGTGCCAGCAGCGTCATCACCACAGGGTACACTGAAGCTTTCTTT. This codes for CASSVITTGYTEAFF.

CDR3: CATSRDILAGGASYEQYF. DNA for the CDR3: TGTGCCACCAGCAGAGATATACTAGCGGGAGGGGCCTCCTACGAGCAGTACTTC. The chain employs TRBV15 and TRBJ2-7; 13 bases map to TRBD2. The ends lost 0 bases at V and 0 bases at J; junction bases unmatched: 5. The CDR3 has 18 residues. Germline CDR1 and CDR2: LNHNV and YYDKDF (reference sequence).

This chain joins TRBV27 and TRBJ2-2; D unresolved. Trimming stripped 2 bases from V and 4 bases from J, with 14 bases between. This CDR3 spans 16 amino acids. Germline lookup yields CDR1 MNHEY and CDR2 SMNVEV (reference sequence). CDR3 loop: CASSLESQAGTGELFF. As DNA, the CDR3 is TGTGCCAGCAGTTTAGAATCGCAGGCAGGCACCGGGGAGCTGTTTTTT.

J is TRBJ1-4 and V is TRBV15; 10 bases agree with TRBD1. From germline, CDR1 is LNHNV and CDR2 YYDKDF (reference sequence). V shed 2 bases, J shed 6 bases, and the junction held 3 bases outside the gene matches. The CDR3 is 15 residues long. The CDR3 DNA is TGTGCCACCAGCAGACTGACAGGGGGCGATGAAAAACTGTTTTTT. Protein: CATSRLTGGDEKLFF.

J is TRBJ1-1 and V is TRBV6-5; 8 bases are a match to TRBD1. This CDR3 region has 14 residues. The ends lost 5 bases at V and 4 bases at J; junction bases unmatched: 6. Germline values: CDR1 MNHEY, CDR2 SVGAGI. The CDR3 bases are TGTGCCAGCAGTGCGCAGGGGGCAGTCACTGAAGCTTTCTTT. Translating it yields CASSAQGAVTEAFF.

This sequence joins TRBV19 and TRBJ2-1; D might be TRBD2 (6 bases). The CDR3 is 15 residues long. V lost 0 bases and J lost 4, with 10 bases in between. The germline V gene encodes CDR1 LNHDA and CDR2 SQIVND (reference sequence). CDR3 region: CASSIDQGLYNEQFF. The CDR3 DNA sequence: TGTGCCAGTAGTATAGACCAGGGACTTTACAATGAGCAGTTCTTC.

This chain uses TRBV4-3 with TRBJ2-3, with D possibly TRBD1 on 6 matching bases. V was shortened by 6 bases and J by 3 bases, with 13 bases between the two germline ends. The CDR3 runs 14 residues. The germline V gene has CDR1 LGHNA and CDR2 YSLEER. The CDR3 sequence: CASRLGQTTDTQYF. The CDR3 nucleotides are TGCGCCAGCAGGCTCGGACAGACAACAGATACGCAGTATTTT.

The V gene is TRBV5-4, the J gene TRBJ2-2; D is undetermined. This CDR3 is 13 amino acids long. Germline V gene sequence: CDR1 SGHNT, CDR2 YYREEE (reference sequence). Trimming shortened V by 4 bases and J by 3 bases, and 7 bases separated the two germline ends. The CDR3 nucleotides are TGTGCCAGCAGCCCAGGTTACACCGGGGAGCTGTTTTTT. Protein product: CASSPGYTGELFF. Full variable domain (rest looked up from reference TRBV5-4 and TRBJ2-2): ETGVTQSPTHLIKTRGQQVTLRCSSQSGHNTVSWYQQALGQGPQFIFQYYREEENGRGNFPPRFSGLQFPNYSSELNVNALELDDSALYLCASSPGYTGELFFGEGSRLTVL.

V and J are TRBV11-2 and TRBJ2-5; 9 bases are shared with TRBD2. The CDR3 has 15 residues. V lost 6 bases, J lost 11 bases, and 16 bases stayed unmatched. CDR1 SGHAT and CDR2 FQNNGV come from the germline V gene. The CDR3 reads CASRPPGLALWEQYF. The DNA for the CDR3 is TGTGCCAGCAGGCCCCCGGGACTAGCTTTGTGGGAGCAGTACTTC.

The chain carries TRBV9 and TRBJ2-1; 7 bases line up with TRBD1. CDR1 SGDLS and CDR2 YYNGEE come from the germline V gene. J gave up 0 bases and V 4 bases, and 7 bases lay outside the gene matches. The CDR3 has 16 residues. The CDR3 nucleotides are TGTGCCAGCAGCCCTTTACAGGGGAGCTCCTACAATGAGCAGTTCTTC. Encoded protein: CASSPLQGSSYNEQFF. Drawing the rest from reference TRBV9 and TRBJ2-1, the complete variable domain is DSGVTQTPKHLITATGQRVTLRCSPRSGDLSVYWYQQSLDQGLQFLIQYYNGEERAKGNILERFSAQQFPDLHSELNLSSLELGDSALYFCASSPLQGSSYNEQFFGPGTRLTVL.

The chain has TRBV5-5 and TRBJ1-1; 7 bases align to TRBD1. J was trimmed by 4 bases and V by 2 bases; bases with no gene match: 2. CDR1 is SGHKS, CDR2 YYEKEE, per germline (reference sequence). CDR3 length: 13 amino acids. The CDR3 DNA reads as TGTGCCAGCAGCTTTTGGGACAGCACTGAAGCTTTCTTT. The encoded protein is CASSFWDSTEAFF. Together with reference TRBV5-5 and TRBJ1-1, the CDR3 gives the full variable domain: DAGVTQSPTHLIKTRGQQVTLRCSPISGHKSVSWYQQVLGQGPQFIFQYYEKEERGRGNFPDRFSARQFPNYSSELNVNALLLGDSALYLCASSFWDSTEAFFGQGTRLTVV.

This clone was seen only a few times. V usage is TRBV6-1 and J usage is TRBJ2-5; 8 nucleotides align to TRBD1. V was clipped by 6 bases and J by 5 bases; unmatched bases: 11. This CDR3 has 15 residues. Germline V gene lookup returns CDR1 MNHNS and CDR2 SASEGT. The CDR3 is CASSSLRGRRETQYF. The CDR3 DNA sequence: TGTGCCAGCAGCTCCCTCAGGGGGCGCAGGGAGACCCAGTACTTC.